Given below is one TCR beta chain in context. Its antigen remains unknown. CDR1 is LNHDA and CDR2 is SQIVND in the germline V gene (reference sequence). The CDR3 loop spans 14 amino acids. V was shortened by 7 bases and J by 6 bases, with 18 bases between the two germline ends. The data were obtained in a study of T cells in localized non-small cell lung cancer. The study's findings and limits: The tumor had only one region sequenced, so heterogeneity remains possible. Out of the top 100 tumor clones, a median roughly 50 were seen in adjacent lung.

Assay used: immunoSEQ multiplex PCR; TCRdb lists only in-frame clones, some missing. Of fewer than 40,000 clones in the sample, around 84% were seen once. The chain is built from TRBV19 and TRBJ1-1, with a tentative D call TRBD1 (5 bases). This clonotype originated in a male donor aged 60 or over with stage III lung adenocarcinoma. Sequencing was performed on peripheral blood, taken before any cancer treatment. The chain's CDR3 is CASTGGWGRSEAFF. CDR3 nucleotide sequence: TGTGCCAGTACGGGAGGATGGGGACGGTCTGAAGCTTTCTTT.